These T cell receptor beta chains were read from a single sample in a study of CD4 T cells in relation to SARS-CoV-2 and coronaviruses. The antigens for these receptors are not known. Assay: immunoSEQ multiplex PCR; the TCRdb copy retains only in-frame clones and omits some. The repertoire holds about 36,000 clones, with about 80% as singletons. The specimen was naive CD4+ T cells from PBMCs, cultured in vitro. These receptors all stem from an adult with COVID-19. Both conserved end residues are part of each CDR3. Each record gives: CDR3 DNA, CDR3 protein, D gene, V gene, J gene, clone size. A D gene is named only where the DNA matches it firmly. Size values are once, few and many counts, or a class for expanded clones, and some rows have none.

TGTGCCAGCAGCGAACTAGGTTCGTGGGGCAATGAGCAGTTCTTC	CASSELGSWGNEQFF	.	TRBV7-6	TRBJ2-1	.
TGTGCCAGCAGCCCTCGGCGTGGCGGCCCAACTAATGAAAAACTGTTTTTT	CASSPRRGGPTNEKLFF	.	TRBV28	TRBJ1-4	.
TGTGCCAGCAGCGTATACGGAGAGACCCAGTACTTC	CASSVYGETQYF	.	TRBV9	TRBJ2-5	.
TGTGCCAGCAGCCAACAGGGGCTCGGGACTAGCGGGAGTCGGTACGAGCAGTACTTC	CASSQQGLGTSGSRYEQYF	TRBD2	TRBV14	TRBJ2-7	.
TGTGCCAGCAGTGTTGGCGATGGACTAGCGGGAGTTTCCTACAATGAGCAGTTCTTC	CASSVGDGLAGVSYNEQFF	TRBD2	TRBV2	TRBJ2-1	.
TGTGCCAGCAGCCCCGTGGGGCGAGAACGGGGCACTGAAGCTTTCTTT	CASSPVGRERGTEAFF	.	TRBV28	TRBJ1-1	.
TGTGCCAGCAGCCCCGGACTAGCGGGATTGGAGACCCAGTACTTC	CASSPGLAGLETQYF	TRBD2	TRBV3-1/TRBV3-2	TRBJ2-5	.
TGTGCCAGCAGCCTCAAAGTGACTAGCGGAAGGGGCGAGCAGTACTTC	CASSLKVTSGRGEQYF	TRBD2	TRBV28	TRBJ2-7	.
TGTGCCAGCAGCTTGGCCACGGGCCGAAACTATGGCTACACCTTC	CASSLATGRNYGYTF	.	TRBV5-4	TRBJ1-2	.
TGTGCCAGTAGTATAGACAGGGGGGGAGCCGAGCAGTTCTTC	CASSIDRGGAEQFF	.	TRBV19	TRBJ2-1	.
TGTGCCAGCAGCGCCAGCGGTACTAGCACAGATACGCAGTATTTT	CASSASGTSTDTQYF	.	TRBV9	TRBJ2-3	.
TGCGCCAGCAGCCCCGGGACAGCCTCCGCTACGCAGTATTTT	CASSPGTASATQYF	TRBD1	TRBV4-3	TRBJ2-3	.
TGTGCCAGCAGTTACGGAGGGGGCGGGGAGCTGTTTTTT	CASSYGGGGELFF	.	TRBV6-5	TRBJ2-2	.
TGTGCCAGCAGCGTCTACACTGAAGCTTTCTTT	CASSVYTEAFF	.	TRBV13	TRBJ1-1	.
TGCGCCAGCAGCTTTACCCTGGGACTAGCGGGAGGGGGCGAGCAGTACTTC	CASSFTLGLAGGGEQYF	TRBD2	TRBV5-1	TRBJ2-7	.
TGCGCCAGCAGCCAGCCGGGACGGATTCGTGAGCAGTTCTTC	CASSQPGRIREQFF	.	TRBV4-1	TRBJ2-1	.
TGTGCCAGTAGTAATCCAGGGGGTTACACAGATACGCAGTATTTT	CASSNPGGYTDTQYF	TRBD1	TRBV19	TRBJ2-3	.
TGCAGCCAGACCGAGGCAGATACGCAGTATTTT	CSQTEADTQYF	.	TRBV20-1	TRBJ2-3	.
TGTGCCAGCAGCTTCATAGGGAGTGAGAATGGCTACACCTTC	CASSFIGSENGYTF	.	TRBV7-9	TRBJ1-2	.
TGTGCCAGTAGTATTGGGGAAAACACTGAAGCTTTCTTT	CASSIGENTEAFF	.	TRBV19	TRBJ1-1	few
TGTGCCACCGCGGATAGGGGATCTGGAAACACCATATATTTT	CATADRGSGNTIYF	.	TRBV28	TRBJ1-3	.
TGTGCCATCAGTGGATCCGGGGAGCTGTTTTTT	CAISGSGELFF	.	TRBV10-3	TRBJ2-2	.
TGTGCCAGCAGTTTAGCGGGAACCCCCGGGAATGAGCAGTTCTTC	CASSLAGTPGNEQFF	TRBD2	TRBV6-4	TRBJ2-1	.
TGTGCCAGCAGCCCCCAGGGGGAGGGGGATCGGCTAGAGACCCAGTACTTC	CASSPQGEGDRLETQYF	.	TRBV7-2	TRBJ2-5	.
TGTGCCAGCAGCACCGACACTCAAGAGACCCAGTACTTC	CASSTDTQETQYF	.	TRBV5-4	TRBJ2-5	.
TGTGCCAGCAGTAGGAGTTCCGAGCAGTACTTC	CASSRSSEQYF	.	TRBV5-5	TRBJ2-7	.
TGCAGCGTTGATGAGGGAGGTGGAAACACCATATATTTT	CSVDEGGGNTIYF	.	TRBV29-1	TRBJ1-3	.
TGTGCCAGCAGCCAGGAAGTAGCGGGGCCCGTCTTC	CASSQEVAGPVF	TRBD2	TRBV7-9	TRBJ2-1	.
TGTGCCAGCAGTGGACTAGCCGGGGAGCTGTTTTTT	CASSGLAGELFF	TRBD2	TRBV12-3/TRBV12-4	TRBJ2-2	.
TGCGCCAGCAGCTTGGCGGACGGTGGGAGCCCCTACGAGCAGTACTTC	CASSLADGGSPYEQYF	.	TRBV5-1	TRBJ2-7	.
TGTGCCAGCAGAGCTCAAGGGTACTCTGGGGCCAACGTCCTGACTTTC	CASRAQGYSGANVLTF	.	TRBV7-2	TRBJ2-6	few
TGTGCCAGCACTAGGACAGGGGGCGGCAATCAGCCCCAGCATTTT	CASTRTGGGNQPQHF	TRBD1	TRBV6-5	TRBJ1-5	.
TGTGCCAGCAGCTTAGCCCCCACGGAGCCAGGGTACTTC	CASSLAPTEPGYF	.	TRBV7-3	TRBJ2-5	.
TGTGCCAGCAGCACGGGACAGCCAGATTCCTACGAGCAGTACTTC	CASSTGQPDSYEQYF	TRBD1	TRBV5-4	TRBJ2-7	.
TGTGCCAGCAGTTTTTACTACGAGCAGTACTTC	CASSFYYEQYF	.	TRBV6-2/TRBV6-3	TRBJ2-7	.
TGTGCCAGCAGTCCCCAAAGCAGGGAGGGGTACTACGAGCAGTACTTC	CASSPQSREGYYEQYF	TRBD2	TRBV28	TRBJ2-7	.
TGCAGTGCTAGTCTCCGGGACAGGGCCTATGGCTACACCTTC	CSASLRDRAYGYTF	TRBD1	TRBV20-1	TRBJ1-2	.
TGTGCCAGCAGCCAAAATAGCGTCTACAATGAGCAGTTCTTC	CASSQNSVYNEQFF	.	TRBV14	TRBJ2-1	once
TGCAGCGCGTTAACTGACAGGTACAATGAGCAGTTCTTC	CSALTDRYNEQFF	.	TRBV29-1	TRBJ2-1	.
TGTGCCAGCAGTGAAATCTCATATGGAGAGACCCAGTACTTC	CASSEISYGETQYF	.	TRBV2	TRBJ2-5	once
TGTGCCAGCAGTCGTGGCGGGGGCCCCTACGAGCAGTACTTC	CASSRGGGPYEQYF	.	TRBV13	TRBJ2-7	.
TGCGCCAGCAGCCTAGGGACCCAAGAGACCCAGTACTTC	CASSLGTQETQYF	.	TRBV4-1	TRBJ2-5	.
TGTGCCAGCAGTGAAATGGGACTAGCGGGAGGAACTAGCACAGATACGCAGTATTTT	CASSEMGLAGGTSTDTQYF	TRBD2	TRBV6-1	TRBJ2-3	.
TGCAGCGTTGAACCGGGCGGGAGGGCCCGATCGAACATTCAGTACTTC	CSVEPGGRARSNIQYF	TRBD2	TRBV29-1	TRBJ2-4	.
TGTGCCACGAAAGACAGGGGGTATGTCACTGAAGCTTTCTTT	CATKDRGYVTEAFF	TRBD1	TRBV10-3	TRBJ1-1	.
TGTGCCAGCAGCTCCGGGACAGGGAACACTGAAGCTTTCTTT	CASSSGTGNTEAFF	TRBD1	TRBV7-9	TRBJ1-1	.
TGTGCCATCAGTGAGTTCCCCTTAGCGGGAGTTGTTCCAGATACGCAGTATTTT	CAISEFPLAGVVPDTQYF	TRBD2	TRBV10-3	TRBJ2-3	once
TGTGCCAGCAGCTCTAGCGCGGTTGAGCAGTTCTTC	CASSSSAVEQFF	.	TRBV5-4	TRBJ2-1	.
TGTGCCAGCAGCGCCCCACGGGTTGTGGAGAGATTGAATGAGCAGTTCTTC	CASSAPRVVERLNEQFF	.	TRBV7-9	TRBJ2-1	.
TGCGCCAGCAGCCAAGTTCCCAAAGAGACCCAGTACTTC	CASSQVPKETQYF	.	TRBV4-1	TRBJ2-5	.
TGTGCCAGCTCCCGGGGGGGGCCTGACGAGCAGTTCTTC	CASSRGGPDEQFF	TRBD2	TRBV13	TRBJ2-1	.
TGTGCCAGCAGTACAGGGTCTCAGCCCCAGCATTTT	CASSTGSQPQHF	.	TRBV6-2/TRBV6-3	TRBJ1-5	.
TGTGCCAGTAGTATAGTTTCAGGGGGCACTGAAGCTTTCTTT	CASSIVSGGTEAFF	TRBD1	TRBV19	TRBJ1-1	.
TGTGCCAGCAGCTTCTTAAACAGAATTCAGTACTTC	CASSFLNRIQYF	.	TRBV11-2	TRBJ2-4	few
TGTGCCAGCAGTTTTGACCGGGAGCTGTTTTTT	CASSFDRELFF	.	TRBV28	TRBJ2-2	.
TGTGCCAGCAGACATACTAGCGGGAGGGCCTACGAGCAGTACTTC	CASRHTSGRAYEQYF	TRBD2	TRBV11-2	TRBJ2-7	.
TGTGCCAGCAGCCCCTCCCCGGGACAGCAAGAGACCCAGTACTTC	CASSPSPGQQETQYF	TRBD1	TRBV5-5	TRBJ2-5	.
TGTGCCTGGAGACCAAGACGGAGCTCCTACAATGAGCAGTTCTTC	CAWRPRRSSYNEQFF	.	TRBV30	TRBJ2-1	.